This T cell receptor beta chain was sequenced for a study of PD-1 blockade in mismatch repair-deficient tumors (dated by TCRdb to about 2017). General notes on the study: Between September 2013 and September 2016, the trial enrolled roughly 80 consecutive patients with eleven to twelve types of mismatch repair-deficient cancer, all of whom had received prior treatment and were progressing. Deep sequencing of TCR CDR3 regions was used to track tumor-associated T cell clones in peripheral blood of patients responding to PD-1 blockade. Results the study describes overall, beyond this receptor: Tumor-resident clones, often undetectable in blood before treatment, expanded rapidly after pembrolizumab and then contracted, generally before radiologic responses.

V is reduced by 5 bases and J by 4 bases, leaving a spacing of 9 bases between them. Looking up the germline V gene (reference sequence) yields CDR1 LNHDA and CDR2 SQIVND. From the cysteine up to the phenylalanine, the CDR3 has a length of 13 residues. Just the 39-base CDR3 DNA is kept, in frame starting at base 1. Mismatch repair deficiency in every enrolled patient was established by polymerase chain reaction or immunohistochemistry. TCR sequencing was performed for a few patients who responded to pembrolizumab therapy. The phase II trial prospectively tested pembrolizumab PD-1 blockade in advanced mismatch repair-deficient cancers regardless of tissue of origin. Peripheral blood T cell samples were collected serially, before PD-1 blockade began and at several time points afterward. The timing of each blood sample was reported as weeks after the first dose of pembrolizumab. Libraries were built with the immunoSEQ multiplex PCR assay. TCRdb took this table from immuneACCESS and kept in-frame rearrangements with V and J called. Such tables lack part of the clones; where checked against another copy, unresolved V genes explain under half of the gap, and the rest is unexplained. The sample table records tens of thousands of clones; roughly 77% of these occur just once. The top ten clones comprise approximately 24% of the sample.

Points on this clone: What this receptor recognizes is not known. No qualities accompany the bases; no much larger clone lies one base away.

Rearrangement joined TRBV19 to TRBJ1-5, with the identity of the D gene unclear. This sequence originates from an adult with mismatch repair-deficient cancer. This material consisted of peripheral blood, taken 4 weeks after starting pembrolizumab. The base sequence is TGTGCCAGTAGTCAGTCGGGAAATCAGCCCCAGCATTTT. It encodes CASSQSGNQPQHF.